This TCR beta chain comes out of a study of shared clonotypes between healthy human individuals. In the study overall: Used for every donor were three CD4 naive, three CD4 memory, two CD8 naive and one CD8 memory plate. General observations from the study: Naive subsets usually exceeded memory subsets in estimated richness. Shared clonotypes across all four donors exceeded non-shared ones in generation probability.

The assay was immunoSEQ multiplex PCR, and TCRdb's table has in-frame clones only and misses some. The sample consists of fewer than 850,000 clones, around 91% of them appearing once. Notes on this clone: Its antigen is as yet unknown.

The germline CDR1 and CDR2 sequences are SGHVS and FQNEAQ. The V segment lost 4 bases and the J segment 7 bases; nucleotides outside the gene matches: 11. CDR3 size: 16 residues. Sequenced sample: memory CD8+ T cells from PBMCs. Noted subset: CD45RO+ cells pooled with CCR7-negative TemRA cells. The receptor's source is a young man in good health. Some clones in this sample may be carry-over from other donors' samples. This rearrangement joins TRBV7-8 to TRBJ2-1; TRBD1 matches 9 bases. The CDR3 region has the DNA TGTGCCAGCAGCTCTTACAGGGGGCAAAGTAATAATGAGCAGTTCTTC. Protein product: CASSSYRGQSNNEQFF.